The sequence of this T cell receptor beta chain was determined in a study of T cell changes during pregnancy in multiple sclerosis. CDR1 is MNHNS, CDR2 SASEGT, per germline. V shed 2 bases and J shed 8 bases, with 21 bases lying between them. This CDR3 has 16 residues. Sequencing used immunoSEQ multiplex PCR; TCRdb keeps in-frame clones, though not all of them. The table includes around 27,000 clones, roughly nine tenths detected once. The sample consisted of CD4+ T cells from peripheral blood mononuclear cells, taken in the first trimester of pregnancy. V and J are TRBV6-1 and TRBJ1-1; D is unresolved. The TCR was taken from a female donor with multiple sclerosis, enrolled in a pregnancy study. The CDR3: CASSELFYVLRGEAFF. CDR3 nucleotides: TGTGCCAGCAGTGAACTTTTTTACGTCCTCCGAGGAGAAGCTTTCTTT.